These 22 T cell receptor beta chains were all obtained from the same sample, sequenced in a study of T cell clonotyping in hematopoietic cell transplantation. TCRdb keeps only in-frame clones here, not all; method: immunoSEQ multiplex PCR. The sample yields some 5,800 clones, 90% to 95% seen once. This sample comprised peripheral blood mononuclear cells, obtained 100 days after allogeneic stem cell transplant. These receptors were taken from a female patient aged 50-59 years who had an allogeneic stem cell transplant from an unrelated donor, so T cells may come from the graft donor. Some clones in this sample may be carry-over from other donors' samples.

The chain joins TRBV5-1 to TRBJ2-1, with D possibly TRBD1 on 5 matching bases. There are 15 residues in the CDR3. The germline V gene encodes CDR1 SGHRS and CDR2 YFSETQ. The V and J ends lost 5 bases and 1 base respectively, with 13 bases between them. For the CDR3, the DNA is TGCGCCAGCAGGGCCCTTAAGGGGTCCTACAATGAGCAGTTCTTC. The encoded protein is CASRALKGSYNEQFF.

The chain has TRBV11-1 and TRBJ1-6; 9 nucleotides line up with TRBD1. The germline CDR1 and CDR2 sequences are SGHAT and FQDESV (reference sequence). V lost 3 bases and J lost 9; bases outside the gene matches: 3. The CDR3 spans 14 residues. CDR3 amino acids: CASSLGDRVSPLHF. For the CDR3, the DNA is TGTGCCAGCAGCTTGGGGGACAGGGTTTCACCCCTCCACTTT.

The CDR3 coding sequence is TGTGCCAGCAGCTTAAGGGGCCCTAACACTGAAGCTTTCTTT. Translated: CASSLRGPNTEAFF. This chain links TRBV7-6 with TRBJ1-1; TRBD1 might be the D (5 bases). The germline V and J ends were trimmed by 2 bases and 2 bases, with 9 bases remaining between them. CDR3 size: 14 residues. Per germline, CDR1 SGHVS and CDR2 FNYEAQ.

J is TRBJ2-2 and V is TRBV5-6; 10 bases are shared with TRBD1. The CDR3 consists of 16 residues. Losses at the gene ends were 3 bases for V and 4 bases for J; bases not matched to a gene: 6. Germline CDR1 and CDR2: SGHDT and YYEEEE. CDR3 protein: CASSSGTGVRTGELFF. In DNA, the CDR3 is TGTGCCAGCAGCTCCGGGACAGGGGTACGCACCGGGGAGCTGTTTTTT.

This sequence joins TRBV6-5 and TRBJ1-5; TRBD1 might be the D (5 bases). Trimming took 0 bases from V and 3 from J, leaving 12 bases between them. Germline V gene data show CDR1 as MNHEY and CDR2 as SVGAGI. The CDR3 extends over 16 amino acids. The CDR3 protein is CASSYSAGGNNQPQHF. DNA of the CDR3: TGTGCCAGCAGTTACTCGGCGGGGGGGAACAATCAGCCCCAGCATTTT.

This clone has a single count. The chain links TRBV27 to TRBJ1-4, with D unresolved. This CDR3 comprises 13 residues. Germline lookup yields CDR1 MNHEY and CDR2 SMNVEV (reference sequence). The V gene lost 6 bases and the J gene lost 6 bases, with 11 bases spanning the gap. The chain's CDR3 is CASSVTGDEKLFF. The CDR3 nucleotides are TGTGCCAGCAGCGTGACTGGGGATGAAAAACTGTTTTTT.

This clone has more than one count but fewer than ten. This CDR3 is also generated by other DNA sequences in the sample. The chain uses TRBV5-6 and TRBJ1-1; D is possibly TRBD1 (5 bases). Trimming cost V 2 bases and J 1 base, with 9 bases left between them. This CDR3 region has 14 residues. Germline V gives CDR1 SGHDT, CDR2 YYEEEE. In nucleotides, the CDR3 is TGTGCCAGCAGCTTATGGGGGGAGAACACTGAAGCTTTCTTT. Encoded protein: CASSLWGENTEAFF.

V usage is TRBV4-1 and J usage is TRBJ1-3; no definite D call. Germline V gene sequence: CDR1 MGHRA, CDR2 YSYEKL. This CDR3 comprises 18 residues. The germline V and J ends were trimmed by 3 bases and 0 bases, with 18 bases remaining between them. CDR3 nucleotides: TGCGCCAGCAGCCACAATAACGCTCGTGGTCTCTCTGGAAACACCATATATTTT. The encoded protein is CASSHNNARGLSGNTIYF.

The rearrangement links TRBV2 to TRBJ1-5; the match to TRBD1 covers 9 bases. V was clipped by 8 bases and J by 6 bases; unmatched bases: 8. The CDR3 sequence is 14 residues long. Germline V CDR1 and CDR2: SNHLY, FYNNEI. This CDR3 is CASSSGQGSQPQHF. In DNA, the CDR3 is TGTGCCAGCTCCTCGGGACAGGGAAGTCAGCCCCAGCATTTT. Filled out from reference TRBV2 and TRBJ1-5, the complete variable domain reads EPEVTQTPSHQVTQMGQEVILRCVPISNHLYFYWYRQILGQKVEFLVSFYNNEISEKSEIFDDQFSVERPDGSNFTLKIRSTKLEDSAMYFCASSSGQGSQPQHFGDGTRLSIL.

This clone showed up just once. The likely explanation is a read error, given a far larger clone one base away. The chain employs TRBV7-3 and TRBJ2-7; no clear D. V was shortened by 3 bases and J by 0 bases, with 3 bases between the two germline ends. The CDR3 totals 12 residues. CDR1 and CDR2 from the germline V gene are SGHTA and FQGTGA. The CDR3 loop is CASSLSSYEQYF. The DNA of the CDR3 is TGTGCCAGCAGCTTGTCCTCCTACGAGCAGTACTTC. Variable domain in full (rest from reference TRBV7-3 and TRBJ2-7): GAGVSQTPSNKVTEKGKYVELRCDPISGHTALYWYRQSLGQGPEFLIYFQGTGAADDSGLPNDRFFAVRPEGSVSTLKIQRTERGDSAVYLCASSLSSYEQYFGPGTRLTVT.

This clone was recorded only once. The chain uses TRBV2 and TRBJ1-3; perhaps TRBD1 as D (5 bases). The V end lost 6 bases, the J end lost 1 base, and 10 bases lay between the germline ends. From germline, CDR1 is SNHLY and CDR2 FYNNEI. The CDR3 has 14 amino acids. CDR3 protein: CASRGEQSGNTIYF. CDR3 DNA sequence: TGTGCCAGCAGGGGGGAACAGTCTGGAAACACCATATATTTT.

The chain has TRBV19 and TRBJ1-2; no clear D. This CDR3 has 14 residues. Trimming removed 1 base from V and 3 bases from J, with 9 bases in between. Germline-derived CDR1 and CDR2 are LNHDA and SQIVND (reference sequence). The CDR3: CASSIVVEYYGYTF. The DNA of the CDR3 is TGTGCCAGTAGTATAGTAGTGGAATACTATGGCTACACCTTC.

This chain joins TRBV28 and TRBJ2-7; D is unresolved. The germline V gene has CDR1 MDHEN and CDR2 SYDVKM. The germline V and J ends were trimmed by 10 bases and 3 bases, with 7 bases remaining between them. The CDR3 sequence is 10 residues long. CDR3 protein: CATSHYEQYF. The CDR3 nucleotides read TGTGCCACCAGCCACTACGAGCAGTACTTC.

This clone was seen a handful of times. The chain couples TRBV14 to TRBJ1-6; D ambiguous. The CDR3 has 14 residues. Trimming took 4 bases from V and 2 from J, leaving 6 bases between them. Germline CDR1 and CDR2: SGHDN and FVKESK. CDR3 nucleotide sequence: TGTGCCAGCAGCCCCTTAACCTATAATTCACCCCTCCACTTT. This encodes CASSPLTYNSPLHF.

This chain uses TRBV5-1 with TRBJ1-1; 10 nucleotides align to TRBD1. Germline V gene lookup returns CDR1 SGHRS and CDR2 YFSETQ. The J segment lost 4 bases and the V segment lost 5 bases, leaving 5 bases of the junction unmatched. The CDR3 runs 14 residues. The CDR3, as DNA: TGCGCCAGCAGGGGCGGGACAGGGGTCACTGAAGCTTTCTTT. It codes for CASRGGTGVTEAFF.

The chain couples TRBV6-5 to TRBJ2-7; 10 nucleotides agree with TRBD2. Looked up from germline, CDR1 is MNHEY and CDR2 is SVGAGI. After removal of 5 bases from V and 6 bases from J, the junction contained 10 bases not matched to a gene. The CDR3 covers 15 residues. The CDR3 bases are TGTGCCAGCAGTCGTAGCAGCGGGGGGGCAAGCGAGCAGTACTTC. Protein product: CASSRSSGGASEQYF.

The V and J genes are TRBV30 and TRBJ1-1; 7 bases align to TRBD1. This CDR3 comprises 11 residues. Germline CDR1 reads GTSNPN; CDR2 reads SVGIG (reference sequence). The V segment lost 1 base and the J segment 7 bases; nucleotides outside the gene matches: 0. CDR3 nucleotides: TGTGCCTGGAGTGGACAGGGTGAAGCTTTCTTT. As protein: CAWSGQGEAFF.

The rearrangement joins TRBV7-2 to TRBJ1-2; D is perhaps TRBD1 (5 bases). Germline values: CDR1 SGHTA, CDR2 FQGNSA. The CDR3 runs 15 residues. The V end was cut by 1 base, the J end by 3 bases, with 12 bases between. DNA of the CDR3: TGTGCCAGCAGCTTAGAGGTGGGGCAGCACTATGGCTACACCTTC. Amino acids: CASSLEVGQHYGYTF.

The chain links TRBV5-1 to TRBJ1-4, with D uncertain. The CDR3 runs 17 residues. Germline V gene data show CDR1 as SGHRS and CDR2 as YFSETQ. V lost 2 bases, J lost 2 bases, and 16 bases lay in between. The CDR3 protein is CASSFSLRTGTNEKLFF. In nucleotides, the CDR3 is TGCGCCAGCAGCTTTTCCCTCCGTACCGGCACTAATGAAAAACTGTTTTTT.

Only one count was recorded for this clone. This chain joins TRBV19 and TRBJ1-2; 7 bases map to TRBD1. The CDR3 runs to 15 residues. J was trimmed by 4 bases and V by 5 bases; bases with no gene match: 10. CDR1 LNHDA and CDR2 SQIVND come from the germline V gene (reference sequence). The CDR3 loop reads CASSLGQHTFYGYTF. The CDR3 nucleotides read TGTGCCAGTAGTTTGGGACAGCATACTTTCTATGGCTACACCTTC.

The V and J genes are TRBV4-1 and TRBJ1-2, with D tentatively TRBD1 (6 bases). V was shortened by 0 bases and J by 3 bases, with 11 bases between the two germline ends. Per germline, CDR1 MGHRA and CDR2 YSYEKL. CDR3 length: 15 residues. In DNA form, the CDR3 reads TGCGCCAGCAGCCAAGACGAGGGGGTCGACTATGGCTACACCTTC. This codes for CASSQDEGVDYGYTF.

A remark on this clone: Germline and junction disagree at one end, which may indicate a read error. The CDR3 region is CASSQESLAGEETQYF. Here the CDR3 DNA reads TGCGCCAGCAGCCAAGAGAGTCTAGCGGGGGAAGAGACCCAGTACTTC. The V gene is TRBV5-6, the J gene TRBJ2-5; 10 bases agree with TRBD2. This CDR3 region has 16 residues. The V gene's germline CDR1 is SGHDT and CDR2 YYEEEE.